This T cell receptor beta chain was sequenced during a study of blood T cell repertoires in COVID-19. The wider study: Acute and convalescent COVID-19 samples came from the United States, Italy and Spain. PBMCs, B-cell-depleted T cells, or T cells provided the cDNA or gDNA that made up the material.

Authors' methods: Using reference gene primer amplification, nucleated cell counts were estimated. Clones were read by immunoSEQ multiplex PCR, and TCRdb kept only the in-frame ones, dropping some. V and J calls and clone size are as listed in that table; D and trimming were resolved from the DNA. Here the sample spans 100,000 to 120,000 clones, 65% to 90% being singletons. Germline V gives CDR1 SGDLS, CDR2 YYNGEE. The CDR3 is made up of 16 amino acids. V lost 0 bases and J lost 0, with 10 bases in between. The sequenced sample was peripheral blood. The receptor's source is a man older than 75 with acute or convalescent COVID-19. The chain combines TRBV9 with TRBJ2-1, with D unclear. CDR3 DNA sequence: TGTGCCAGCAGCGTAGTTGGGCGTAGCTCCTACAATGAGCAGTTCTTC. Translated, it gives CASSVVGRSSYNEQFF.